This TCR beta chain was observed in a study of graft-versus-host responses after intestinal transplantation. At the level of the study: Induction using anti-thymocyte globulin, followed by tacrolimus and steroids for approximately 3 years, was given to all recipients. General study findings and limits: Among recipient marrow samples, GvH clones were found; some appeared first in ileum or blood.

Here immunoSEQ multiplex PCR was the method, and the copy in TCRdb shows in-frame clones only, minus some. The table includes 45,000 to 60,000 clones, about nine tenths detected once. To note about this clone: Its target is unknown.

This clonotype originated in a human donor who was the organ donor for an intestinal transplant. The sample in question was unstimulated CD4+ T cells sorted from spleen or lymph node cells, obtained before transplant.

CDR3: CASRTGREGLNNEQFF. CDR3 DNA: TGTGCCAGCAGAACAGGGCGGGAGGGCCTCAACAATGAGCAGTTCTTC. The rearrangement uses TRBV25-1 and TRBJ2-1, with 9 positions matching TRBD2. The CDR3 has 16 amino acids. The J segment lost 5 bases and the V segment lost 6 bases, leaving 11 bases of the junction unmatched. Germline-derived CDR1 and CDR2 are MGHDK and SYGVNS.